This T cell receptor (beta chain) was observed in a study of T cells expressing NK-cell markers (dated by TCRdb to about 2020). In terms of the full investigation: Fewer than ten donors provided sorted CD3+CD56+NKG2C+, CD3+CD56+NKG2C- and CD3+CD56-NKG2C+ T-cell subsets, whose TCR beta-chain repertoires were profiled. Seven of the eight sequenced donors were HCMV-seropositive and one was HCMV-seronegative. The study sequenced eight donors, all healthy volunteers chosen at random: three men and five women. The libraries were sequenced on Illumina HiSeq 2000/2500, MiSeq or NextSeq, producing 2 x 150 bp reads. The paper's findings and limits, for the study overall: In several donors, the dominant CD3+CD56+NKG2C+ clonotypes were found to rank among the top 10 CD8+ clonotypes and to make up roughly 1.0-7.0% of CD8+ T cells. Whether the expanded NKG2C-expressing T cell clones were specific for HCMV antigens was left unclear. Those dominant clonotypes were again the most abundant among CD3+CD56-NKG2C+ cells in several donors, at about 25-65%.

HCMV serostatus was determined by detecting HCMV-specific IgG in serum with a commercial ELISA kit. Ficoll density gradient centrifugation was used to isolate peripheral blood mononuclear cells from blood. The sequencing machine was an Illumina HiSeq 2000. 5'RACE template switching, by which a universal primer site and unique molecular identifiers were added, was used to make TCR beta cDNA libraries. cDNA synthesis was primed from the TCR beta constant segment, followed by two successive PCR amplification steps. In the original analysis: Reads were demultiplexed and grouped by UMI with MIGEC, and clonotypes were assembled and quantified with MiTCR. To remove erroneous sequences, TCR cDNA sequences were retained only when supported by two or more reads. Downstream repertoire analysis used the tcR package, and clonotypes were matched across fractions by CDR3 nucleotide sequence plus V segment. Antigen specificity was annotated against VDJdb with VDJmatch, allowing one amino acid substitution in CDR3. Following TCRdb reprocessing, every CDR3 protein sequence forms one entry, and DNA is not provided. The V and J calls shown here were made by TCRdb, not taken from the authors' results. For this sample, the table gives about 370,000 distinct CDR3 sequences. The ten largest clones take up around 10% of the sample.

From the germline V gene (reference sequence), CDR1 is DFQATT and CDR2 is SNEGSKA. Reading from cysteine to phenylalanine, the CDR3 counts 16 amino acids. Only the protein is on record. Worth noting for this clonotype: Which antigen it targets is not known.

Here the chain combines TRBV20-1 and TRBJ2-5; lacking DNA, the TRBD2 call made by TCRdb goes unchecked. The sample was blood T cells: a sorted CD56 or NKG2C T cell subset, CD4+ or CD8+ T cells, or bulk PBMC T cells (not recorded which). This TCR came from a woman between 45 and 60 years old in good health. Donor details come from another sample of the same person, matched by shared clones. The CDR3: CSARDSLGGIQETQYF.